This T cell receptor (beta chain) derives from a study of cytomegalovirus exposure and HLA in healthy donors. The study, taken as a whole, reports: Analyses of presence and absence presupposed an approximately uniform sequencing depth across donors.

The germline V and J ends were trimmed by 5 bases and 2 bases, with 13 bases remaining between them. CDR1 and CDR2 from the germline V gene are SGHTA and FQGTGA. The CDR3 length is 14 residues. Primers included in the PCR were 60 Vbeta and 13 Jbeta primers. Sequencing was performed with immunoSEQ multiplex PCR; in TCRdb, only in-frame clones are kept and a portion is missing. The sample consists of 110,000 to 150,000 clones, around 80% of them appearing once. On this clone: Antigen specificity is unknown.

The TCR was taken from a female donor in good health and CMV-seronegative. The sequenced sample was PBMCs. V gene TRBV7-3 combines with J gene TRBJ2-7; D is perhaps TRBD1 (6 bases). CDR3 DNA sequence: TGTGCCAGCAGCCCACGGGACAACCCCTACGAGCAGTACTTC. Amino acid sequence: CASSPRDNPYEQYF.